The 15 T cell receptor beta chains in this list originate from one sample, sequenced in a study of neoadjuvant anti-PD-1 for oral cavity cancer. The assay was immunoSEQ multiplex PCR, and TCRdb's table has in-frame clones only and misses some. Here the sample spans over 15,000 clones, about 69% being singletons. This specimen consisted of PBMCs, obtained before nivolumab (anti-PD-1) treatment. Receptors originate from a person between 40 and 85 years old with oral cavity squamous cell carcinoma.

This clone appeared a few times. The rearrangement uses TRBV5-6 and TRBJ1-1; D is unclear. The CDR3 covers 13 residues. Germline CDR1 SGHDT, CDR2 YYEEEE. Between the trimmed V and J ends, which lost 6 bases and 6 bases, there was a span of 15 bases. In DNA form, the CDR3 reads TGTGCCAGCACCCCCTTGGGTGCAGCTGAAGCTTTCTTT. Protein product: CASTPLGAAEAFF.

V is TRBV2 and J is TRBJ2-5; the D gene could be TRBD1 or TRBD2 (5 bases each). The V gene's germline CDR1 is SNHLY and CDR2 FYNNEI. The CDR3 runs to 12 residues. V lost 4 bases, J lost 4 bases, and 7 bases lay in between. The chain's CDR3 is CASSGDLETQYF. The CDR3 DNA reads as TGTGCCAGCAGTGGGGACCTAGAGACCCAGTACTTC.

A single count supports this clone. The CDR3 DNA reads as TGCAGCGTCGGGAGGGCTCAAGAGACCCAGTACTTC. This translates into CSVGRAQETQYF. The chain carries TRBV29-1 and TRBJ2-5; TRBD2 matches at 8 bases. Germline values: CDR1 SQVTM, CDR2 ANQGSEA. Trimming cost V 6 bases and J 2 bases; bases outside gene matches: 2. CDR3 length equals 12 residues. Looking up the rest from reference TRBV29-1 and TRBJ2-5 gives the full variable domain: SAVISQKPSRDICQRGTSLTIQCQVDSQVTMMFWYRQQPGQSLTLIATANQGSEATYESGFVIDKFPISRPNLTFSTLTVSNMSPEDSSIYLCSVGRAQETQYFGPGTRLLVL.

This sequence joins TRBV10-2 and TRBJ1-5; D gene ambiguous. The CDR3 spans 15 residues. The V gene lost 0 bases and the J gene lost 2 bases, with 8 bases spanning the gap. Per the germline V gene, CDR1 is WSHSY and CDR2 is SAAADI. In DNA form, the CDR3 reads TGCGCCAGCAGTGAGTCAGGGCCCGGCAATCAGCCCCAGCATTTT. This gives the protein CASSESGPGNQPQHF.

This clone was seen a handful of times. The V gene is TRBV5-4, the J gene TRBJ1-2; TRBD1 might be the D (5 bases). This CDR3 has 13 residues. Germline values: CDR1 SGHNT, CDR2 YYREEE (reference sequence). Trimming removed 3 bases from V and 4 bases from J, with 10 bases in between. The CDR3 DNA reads TGTGCCAGCAGCTACGGGGACGTCTATGGCTACACCTTC. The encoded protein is CASSYGDVYGYTF.

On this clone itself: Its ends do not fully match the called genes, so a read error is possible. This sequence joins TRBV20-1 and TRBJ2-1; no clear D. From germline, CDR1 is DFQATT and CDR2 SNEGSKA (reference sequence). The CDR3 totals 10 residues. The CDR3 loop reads CSGRKDEQFF. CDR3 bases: TGCAGTGGTAGAAAGGATGAGCAGTTCTTC.

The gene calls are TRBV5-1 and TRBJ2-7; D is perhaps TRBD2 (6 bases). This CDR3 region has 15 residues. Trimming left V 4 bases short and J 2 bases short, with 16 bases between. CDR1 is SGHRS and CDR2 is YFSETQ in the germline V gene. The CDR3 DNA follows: TGCGCCAGCAGCCTGGGCGGGACGGGTCCCTACGAGCAGTACTTC. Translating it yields CASSLGGTGPYEQYF.

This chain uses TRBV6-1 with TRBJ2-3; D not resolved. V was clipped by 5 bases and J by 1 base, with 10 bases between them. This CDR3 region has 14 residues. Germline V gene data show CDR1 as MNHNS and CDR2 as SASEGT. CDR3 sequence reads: CASSNPGGTDTQYF. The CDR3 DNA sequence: TGTGCCAGCAGTAACCCTGGGGGCACAGATACGCAGTATTTT.

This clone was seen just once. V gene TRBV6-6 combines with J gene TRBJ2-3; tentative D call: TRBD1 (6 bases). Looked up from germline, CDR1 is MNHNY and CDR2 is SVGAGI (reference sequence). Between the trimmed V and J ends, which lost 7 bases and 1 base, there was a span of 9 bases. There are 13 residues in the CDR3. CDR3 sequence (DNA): TGTGCCAGCACAGGGGCCCGCACAGATACGCAGTATTTT. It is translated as CASTGARTDTQYF.

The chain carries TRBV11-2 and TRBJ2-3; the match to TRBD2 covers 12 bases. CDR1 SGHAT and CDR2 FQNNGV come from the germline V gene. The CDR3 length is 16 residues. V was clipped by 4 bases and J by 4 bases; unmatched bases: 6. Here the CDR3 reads CASSSGLAGISDTQYF. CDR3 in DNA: TGTGCCAGCAGCTCCGGACTAGCGGGAATCTCAGATACGCAGTATTTT.

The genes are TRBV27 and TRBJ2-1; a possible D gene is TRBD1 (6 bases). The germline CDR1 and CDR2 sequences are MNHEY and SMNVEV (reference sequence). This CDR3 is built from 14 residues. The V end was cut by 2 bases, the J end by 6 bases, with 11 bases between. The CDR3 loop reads CASSLSRGPNEQFF. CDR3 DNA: TGTGCCAGCAGTTTAAGCAGGGGCCCCAATGAGCAGTTCTTC.

DNA for the CDR3: TGTGCCAGCAGTTTGAACAGCCCTGGAAACACCATATATTTT. This sequence encodes CASSLNSPGNTIYF. The chain uses TRBV27 and TRBJ1-3; D gene unclear. V lost 3 bases and J 2 bases, leaving 8 bases between the germline ends. The CDR3 covers 14 residues. Germline assignment: CDR1 MNHEY and CDR2 SMNVEV (reference sequence).

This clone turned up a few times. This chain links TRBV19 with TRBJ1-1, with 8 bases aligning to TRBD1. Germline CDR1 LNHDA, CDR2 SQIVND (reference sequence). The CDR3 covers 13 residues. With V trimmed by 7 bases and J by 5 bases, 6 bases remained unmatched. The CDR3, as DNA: TGTGCCAGTATCAGGGGGCGAGCTACTGAAGCTTTCTTT. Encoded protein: CASIRGRATEAFF.

The CDR3 reads CASSLTGTEAFF. For the CDR3, the DNA is TGTGCCAGCAGCTTGACAGGGACTGAAGCTTTCTTT. This chain uses TRBV6-6 with TRBJ1-1, with 7 positions matching TRBD1. CDR1 is MNHNY and CDR2 is SVGAGI in the germline V gene (reference sequence). The V gene end was trimmed by 6 bases and the J gene end by 5 bases; junction bases not matched to a gene: 3. This CDR3 is 12 amino acids long.

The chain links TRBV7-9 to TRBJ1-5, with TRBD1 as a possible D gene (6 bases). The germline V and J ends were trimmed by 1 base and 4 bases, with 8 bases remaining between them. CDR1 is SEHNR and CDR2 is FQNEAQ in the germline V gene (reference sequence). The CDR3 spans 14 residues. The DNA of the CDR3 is TGTGCCAGCAGCTTAGAAGGGGGGAATCAGCCCCAGCATTTT. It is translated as CASSLEGGNQPQHF. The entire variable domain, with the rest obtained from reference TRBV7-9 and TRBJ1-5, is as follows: DTGVSQNPRHKITKRGQNVTFRCDPISEHNRLYWYRQTLGQGPEFLTYFQNEAQLEKSRLLSDRFSAERPKGSFSTLEIQRTEQGDSAMYLCASSLEGGNQPQHFGDGTRLSIL.